What follows are 16 T cell receptor beta chains derived from one specimen sequenced in a study of T cell responses to AZD1222 COVID-19 vaccine. TCRdb keeps only in-frame clones here, not all; method: immunoSEQ multiplex PCR. The table has over 200,000 clones, around 94% seen once. The material was peripheral blood, obtained 28 days after the second dose of the MenACWY control vaccine. Receptor source: an adult who received the MenACWY meningococcal vaccine as a control.

The chain couples TRBV7-8 to TRBJ1-2; no firm D call. The CDR3 extends over 14 amino acids. Germline CDR1 and CDR2: SGHVS and FQNEAQ. V was shortened by 0 bases and J by 8 bases, with 13 bases between the two germline ends. Written as DNA, the CDR3 is TGTGCCAGCAGCTTAGCCCCGGACGGATACGGCTACACCTTC. This codes for CASSLAPDGYGYTF.

This chain joins TRBV29-1 and TRBJ1-1; the D gene is possibly TRBD1 (6 bases). The length of the CDR3 is 12 residues. The germline V gene has CDR1 SQVTM and CDR2 ANQGSEA. V lost 7 bases, J lost 6 bases, and 15 bases lay in between. CDR3 coding DNA: TGCAGCGGCAGGGGAGAGCGGTCTGAAGCTTTCTTT. Translating it yields CSGRGERSEAFF.

V gene TRBV3-1 (or the pseudogene TRBV3-2) combines with J gene TRBJ2-3, with 10 bases aligning to TRBD2. CDR1 LGHDT and CDR2 YNNKEL come from the germline V gene (reference sequence). The CDR3 extends over 17 amino acids. V shed 0 bases, J shed 5 bases, and the junction held 8 bases outside the gene matches. CDR3 sequence: CASSQEKRGGRIDTQYF. DNA of the CDR3: TGTGCCAGCAGCCAAGAAAAGCGGGGGGGCCGGATAGATACGCAGTATTTT.

The rearrangement uses TRBV6-5 and TRBJ1-1; D remains ambiguous. Germline CDR1 reads MNHEY; CDR2 reads SVGAGI. The CDR3 sequence is 13 residues long. V gave up 4 bases and J gave up 11 bases, with 17 bases separating them. CDR3 amino acids: CASSSPGGFGAFF. The CDR3, as DNA: TGTGCCAGCAGTTCCCCAGGTGGCTTTGGCGCTTTCTTT.

The chain recombines TRBV12-5 with TRBJ2-2; 7 bases align to TRBD1. The CDR3 spans 13 residues. CDR1 is LGHNT and CDR2 is FRNRAP in the germline V gene. After removal of 7 bases from V and 4 bases from J, the junction contained 3 bases not matched to a gene. In DNA, the CDR3 is TGTGCTAGTGAGGGGGCGGGCACCGGGGAGCTGTTTTTT. This codes for CASEGAGTGELFF.

The genes are TRBV29-1 and TRBJ1-4; 7 bases match TRBD1. With 0 bases clipped from V and 7 bases from J, the junction kept 5 bases outside the gene matches. This CDR3 has 14 amino acids. Per the germline V gene, CDR1 is SQVTM and CDR2 is ANQGSEA. CDR3 sequence reads: CSVEDRQGPEKLFF. Here the CDR3 DNA reads TGCAGCGTTGAAGATCGACAGGGACCTGAAAAACTGTTTTTT.

The chain links TRBV29-1 to TRBJ1-2; 7 bases line up with TRBD1. With 6 bases clipped from V and 2 bases from J, the junction kept 12 bases outside the gene matches. Germline V lookup: CDR1 SQVTM, CDR2 ANQGSEA. The CDR3 is made up of 15 amino acids. The DNA for the CDR3 is TGCAGCGTCCCAGGCAAAACGGGACAGAACTATGGCTACACCTTC. Translated, it gives CSVPGKTGQNYGYTF.

V gene TRBV28 combines with J gene TRBJ2-2; 12 nucleotides line up with TRBD2. Losses at the gene ends were 2 bases for V and 6 bases for J; bases not matched to a gene: 4. Germline V gene data show CDR1 as MDHEN and CDR2 as SYDVKM. The CDR3 extends over 16 amino acids. The CDR3 loop reads CASSLGGLAGSGELFF. CDR3 DNA: TGTGCCAGCAGTTTAGGTGGACTAGCGGGGTCCGGGGAGCTGTTTTTT.

V usage is TRBV11-2 and J usage is TRBJ2-7; 10 bases fit TRBD2. V trimming: 5 bases; J trimming: 2 bases; junction bases outside the gene matches: 6. Per germline, CDR1 SGHAT and CDR2 FQNNGV. There are 15 residues in the CDR3. The CDR3 sequence is CASSPEAGGPYEQYF. The CDR3 nucleotides are TGTGCCAGCAGCCCGGAAGCGGGAGGGCCCTACGAGCAGTACTTC.

The chain couples TRBV6-5 to TRBJ2-7, with 10 bases identical to TRBD1. This CDR3 has 14 residues. Germline V gene lookup returns CDR1 MNHEY and CDR2 SVGAGI. V shed 7 bases and J 4 bases; nucleotides not matched to a gene: 7. CDR3 nucleotides: TGTGCCAGCATGGAAGGACAGGGGGGGTACGAGCAGTACTTC. Protein: CASMEGQGGYEQYF.

This sequence joins TRBV9 and TRBJ2-5; the match to TRBD2 covers 10 bases. Germline trimming cut 3 bases from V and 5 bases from J; bases unmatched to any gene: 10. CDR1 is SGDLS, CDR2 YYNGEE, per germline. CDR3 length equals 16 residues. CDR3 nucleotides: TGTGCCAGCAGCGCCGAGGCAGCGGGGGGGCAGGAGACCCAGTACTTC. It translates to CASSAEAAGGQETQYF.

This rearrangement joins TRBV5-6 to TRBJ1-1; D is unclear. Looked up from germline, CDR1 is SGHDT and CDR2 is YYEEEE. Trimming left V 3 bases short and J 3 bases short, with 3 bases between. The CDR3 runs to 11 residues. CDR3 coding DNA: TGTGCCAGCAGCTCTCACACTGAAGCTTTCTTT. Protein sequence: CASSSHTEAFF.

This clone has just one count. The chain is built from TRBV27 and TRBJ2-7, with D uncertain. V lost 2 bases and J lost 2, with 13 bases in between. This CDR3 is 15 amino acids long. Germline V lookup: CDR1 MNHEY, CDR2 SMNVEV (reference sequence). CDR3 amino acids: CASSLAITSTYEQYF. The CDR3 region has the DNA TGTGCCAGCAGTTTAGCGATAACCTCCACCTACGAGCAGTACTTC.

The rearrangement uses TRBV5-4 and TRBJ2-3; D is unresolved. The germline CDR1 and CDR2 sequences are SGHNT and YYREEE (reference sequence). V lost 1 base to trimming and J lost 4 bases, with 13 bases between them. This CDR3 region has 15 residues. The CDR3 region is CASSLSVTVSDTQYF. The CDR3 DNA sequence: TGTGCCAGCAGCTTGTCCGTGACGGTATCAGATACGCAGTATTTT.

V gene TRBV3-1 (or the pseudogene TRBV3-2) combines with J gene TRBJ2-7; TRBD1 matches 9 bases. CDR1 is LGHDT and CDR2 is YNNKEL in the germline V gene (reference sequence). Losses at the gene ends were 4 bases for V and 3 bases for J; bases not matched to a gene: 7. CDR3 size: 15 residues. The DNA for the CDR3 is TGTGCCAGCAGCCTCTCACCGGGACAGGGCTACGAGCAGTACTTC. Translated: CASSLSPGQGYEQYF.

This chain links TRBV30 with TRBJ1-3; D is perhaps TRBD1 (5 bases). V was shortened by 0 bases and J by 0 bases, with 15 bases between the two germline ends. The V gene's germline CDR1 is GTSNPN and CDR2 SVGIG (reference sequence). CDR3 length equals 17 residues. The CDR3, as DNA: TGTGCCTGGAGTGTACCATGGGGGATCGACTCTGGAAACACCATATATTTT. Amino acids: CAWSVPWGIDSGNTIYF.